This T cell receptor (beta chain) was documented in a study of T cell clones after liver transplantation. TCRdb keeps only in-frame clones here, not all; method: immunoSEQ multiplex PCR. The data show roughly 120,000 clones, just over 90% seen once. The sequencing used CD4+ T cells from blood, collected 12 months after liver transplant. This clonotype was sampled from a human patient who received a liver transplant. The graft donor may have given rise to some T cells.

CDR3 sequence: CASSLTGANGYGYTF. The CDR3 DNA sequence: TGTGCCAGTAGCCTTACAGGGGCGAATGGCTATGGCTACACCTTC. The genes are TRBV19 and TRBJ1-2; TRBD1 matches at 7 bases. This CDR3 region has 15 residues. Trimming removed 6 bases from V and 4 bases from J; junction bases left unmatched: 11. CDR1 and CDR2 from the germline V gene are LNHDA and SQIVND (reference sequence).